This T cell receptor (beta chain) is from a study of T cell repertoires in cytomegalovirus infection. Worth noting for this clonotype: The target antigen is unknown.

TCRdb independently ran MiXCR on the reads; one entry per CDR3 protein. Of about 63,000 distinct CDR3 sequences listed, around 20% are singletons. Trimming took off 0 bases at V and 3 bases at J, with 14 bases between the two ends. The CDR3 is made up of 16 amino acids. Looked up from germline, CDR1 is LGHNA and CDR2 is YSLEER. Here the sequenced sample was CD8+ T cells from cultured PBMCs, taken from culture after CMV antigen stimulation. The receptor was isolated from a human donor in good health (CMV status not recorded). Some clones in this sample may be carry-over from other donors' samples. The gene calls are TRBV4-3 and TRBJ1-1, with unresolved D. This CDR3 reads CASSQDLGRIYTEAFF. DNA of the CDR3: TGCGCCAGCAGCCAAGACCTCGGGAGAATCTACACTGAAGCTTTCTTT.